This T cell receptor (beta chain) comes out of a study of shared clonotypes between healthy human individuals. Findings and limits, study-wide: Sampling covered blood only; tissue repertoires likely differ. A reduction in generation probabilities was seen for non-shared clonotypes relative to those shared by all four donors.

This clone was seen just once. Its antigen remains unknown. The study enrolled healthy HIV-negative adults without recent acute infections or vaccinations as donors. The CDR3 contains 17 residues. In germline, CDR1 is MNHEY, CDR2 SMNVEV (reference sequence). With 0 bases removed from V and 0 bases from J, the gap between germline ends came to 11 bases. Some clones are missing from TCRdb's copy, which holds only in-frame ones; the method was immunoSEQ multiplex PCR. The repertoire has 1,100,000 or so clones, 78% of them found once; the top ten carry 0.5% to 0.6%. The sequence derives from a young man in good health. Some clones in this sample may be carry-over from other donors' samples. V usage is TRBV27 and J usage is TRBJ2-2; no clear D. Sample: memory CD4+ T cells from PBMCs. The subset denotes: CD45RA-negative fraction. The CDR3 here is CASSLSGALANTGELFF. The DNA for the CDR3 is TGTGCCAGCAGTTTATCCGGAGCCCTCGCGAACACCGGGGAGCTGTTTTTT.